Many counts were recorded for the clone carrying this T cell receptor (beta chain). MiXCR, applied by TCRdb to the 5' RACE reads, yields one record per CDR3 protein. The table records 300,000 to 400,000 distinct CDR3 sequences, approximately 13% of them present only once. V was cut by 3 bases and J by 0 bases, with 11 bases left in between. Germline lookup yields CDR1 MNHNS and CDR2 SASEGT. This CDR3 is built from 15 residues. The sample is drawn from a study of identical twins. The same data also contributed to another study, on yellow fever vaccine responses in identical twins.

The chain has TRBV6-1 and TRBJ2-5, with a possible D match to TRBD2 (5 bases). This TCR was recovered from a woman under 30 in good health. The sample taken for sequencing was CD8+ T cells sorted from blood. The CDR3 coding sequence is TGTGCCAGCAGTGAGTGGACTTCGTACCAAGAGACCCAGTACTTC. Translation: CASSEWTSYQETQYF.